These 3 T cell receptor beta chains originate from one sample sequenced in a study of T cell responses to AZD1222 COVID-19 vaccine. Assay used: immunoSEQ multiplex PCR; TCRdb lists only in-frame clones, some missing. The sample carries 65,000 to 95,000 clones, 75% to 90% recorded once. Sequencing used peripheral blood, obtained 28 days after the second AZD1222 dose. The receptors come from an adult who received the AZD1222 COVID-19 vaccine.

The chain combines TRBV6-5 with TRBJ1-1; D is unresolved. The CDR3 sequence is 14 residues long. The ends were cut back, 0 bases at V and 6 bases at J, with 11 bases in the middle. Germline CDR1 is MNHEY and CDR2 is SVGAGI. CDR3 region: CASSYSSENAEAFF. CDR3 nucleotides: TGTGCCAGCAGTTACTCTTCGGAAAACGCTGAAGCTTTCTTT.

V usage is TRBV5-4 and J usage is TRBJ2-3, with 8 bases that match TRBD1. Unmatched junction bases numbered 5, after V lost 5 bases and J lost 6 bases. CDR1 is SGHNT and CDR2 is YYREEE in the germline V gene (reference sequence). The CDR3 is 13 residues long. The CDR3 DNA follows: TGTGCCAGCAGAAGGACAGGGAGCGATACGCAGTATTTT. Amino acid sequence: CASRRTGSDTQYF.

This chain links TRBV18 with TRBJ1-1; 7 positions agree with TRBD1. CDR1 and CDR2 (germline): KGHSH, LQKENI. The V gene end was trimmed by 6 bases and the J gene end by 0 bases; junction bases not matched to a gene: 10. This CDR3 spans 16 amino acids. This chain's CDR3 is CASSRDRVMVNTEAFF. The CDR3, as DNA: TGTGCCAGCTCCCGTGACAGGGTGATGGTGAACACTGAAGCTTTCTTT.